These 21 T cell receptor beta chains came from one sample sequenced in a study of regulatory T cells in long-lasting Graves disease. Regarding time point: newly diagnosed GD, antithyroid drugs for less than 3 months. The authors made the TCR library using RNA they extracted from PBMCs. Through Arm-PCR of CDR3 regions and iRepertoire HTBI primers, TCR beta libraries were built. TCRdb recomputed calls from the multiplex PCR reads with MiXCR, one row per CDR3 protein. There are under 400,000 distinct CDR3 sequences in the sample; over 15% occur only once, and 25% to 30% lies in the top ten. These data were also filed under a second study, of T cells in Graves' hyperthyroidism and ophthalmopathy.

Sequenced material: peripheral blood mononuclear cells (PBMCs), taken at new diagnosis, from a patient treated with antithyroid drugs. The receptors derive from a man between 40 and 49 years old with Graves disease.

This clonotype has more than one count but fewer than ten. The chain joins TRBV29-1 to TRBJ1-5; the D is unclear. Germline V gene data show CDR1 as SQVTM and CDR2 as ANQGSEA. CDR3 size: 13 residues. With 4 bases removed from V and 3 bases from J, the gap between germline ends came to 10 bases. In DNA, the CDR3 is TGCAGCGTTGTCCCCGGCCTCAATCAGCCCCAGCATTTT. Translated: CSVVPGLNQPQHF.

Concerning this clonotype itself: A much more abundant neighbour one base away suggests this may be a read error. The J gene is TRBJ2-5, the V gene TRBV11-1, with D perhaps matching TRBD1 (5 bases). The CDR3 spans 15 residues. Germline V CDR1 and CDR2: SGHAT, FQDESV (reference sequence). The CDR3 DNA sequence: TGCGCCAGCAGCCAAGATTGGACAAGACAAGAGACCCGGTACTTC. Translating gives CASSQDWTRQETRYF.

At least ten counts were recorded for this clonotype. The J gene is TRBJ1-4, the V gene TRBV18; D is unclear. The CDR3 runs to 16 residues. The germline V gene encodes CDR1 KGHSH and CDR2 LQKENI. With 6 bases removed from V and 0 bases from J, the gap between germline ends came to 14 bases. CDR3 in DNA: TGTGCCAGCTCGCGGGCCTTGGTTGCAACTAATGAAAAACTGTTTTTT. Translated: CASSRALVATNEKLFF.

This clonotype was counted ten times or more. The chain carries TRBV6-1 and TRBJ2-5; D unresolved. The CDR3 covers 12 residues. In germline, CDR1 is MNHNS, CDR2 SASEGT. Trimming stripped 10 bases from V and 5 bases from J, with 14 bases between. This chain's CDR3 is CAIGPPDETQYF. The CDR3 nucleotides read TGTGCCATTGGACCGCCCGACGAGACCCAGTACTTC.

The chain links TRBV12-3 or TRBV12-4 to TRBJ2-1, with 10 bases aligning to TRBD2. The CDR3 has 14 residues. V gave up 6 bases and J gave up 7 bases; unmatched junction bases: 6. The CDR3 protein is CASRQAGGRNEQFF. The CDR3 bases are TGTGCCAGCAGGCAAGCGGGGGGGCGTAATGAGCAGTTCTTC.

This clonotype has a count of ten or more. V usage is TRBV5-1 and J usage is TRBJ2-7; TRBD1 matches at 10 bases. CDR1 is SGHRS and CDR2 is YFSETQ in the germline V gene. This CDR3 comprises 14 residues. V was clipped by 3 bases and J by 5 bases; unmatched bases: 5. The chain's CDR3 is CASSSGTGVDEQYF. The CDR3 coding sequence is TGCGCCAGCAGCTCCGGGACAGGGGTTGACGAGCAGTACTTC. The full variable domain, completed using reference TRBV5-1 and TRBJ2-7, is KAGVTQTPRYLIKTRGQQVTLSCSPISGHRSVSWYQQTPGQGLQFLFEYFSETQRNKGNFPGRFSGRQFSNSRSEMNVSTLELGDSALYLCASSSGTGVDEQYFGPGTRLTVT.

CDR3 loop: CASSSHLGYLNTGELFF. The CDR3 coding sequence is TGTGCCAGCAGTAGCCACCTAGGGTACCTGAACACCGGGGAGCTGTTTTTT. The V and J genes are TRBV27 and TRBJ2-2; D gene unclear. The CDR3 is 17 amino acids. The V gene lost 5 bases and the J gene lost 1 base, with 17 bases spanning the gap. Germline V gives CDR1 MNHEY, CDR2 SMNVEV (reference sequence).

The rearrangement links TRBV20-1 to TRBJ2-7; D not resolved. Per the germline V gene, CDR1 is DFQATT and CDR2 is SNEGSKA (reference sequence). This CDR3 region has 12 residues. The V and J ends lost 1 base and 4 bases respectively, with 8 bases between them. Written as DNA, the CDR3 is TGCAGTGCTAGAGGGGCAGATTACGAGCAGTACTTC. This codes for CSARGADYEQYF.

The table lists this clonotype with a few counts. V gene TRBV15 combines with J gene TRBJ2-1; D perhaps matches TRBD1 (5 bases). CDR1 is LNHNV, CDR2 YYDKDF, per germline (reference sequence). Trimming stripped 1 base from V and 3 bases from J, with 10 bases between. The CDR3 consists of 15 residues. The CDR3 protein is CATSRAGNFYNEQFF. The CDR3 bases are TGTGCCACCAGCAGAGCAGGGAACTTCTACAATGAGCAGTTCTTC.

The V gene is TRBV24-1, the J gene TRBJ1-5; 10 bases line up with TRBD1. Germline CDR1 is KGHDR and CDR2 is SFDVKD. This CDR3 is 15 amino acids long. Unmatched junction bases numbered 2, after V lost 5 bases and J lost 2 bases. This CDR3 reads CATSGGQGGNQPQHF. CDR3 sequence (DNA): TGTGCCACCAGTGGTGGACAGGGGGGCAATCAGCCCCAGCATTTT.

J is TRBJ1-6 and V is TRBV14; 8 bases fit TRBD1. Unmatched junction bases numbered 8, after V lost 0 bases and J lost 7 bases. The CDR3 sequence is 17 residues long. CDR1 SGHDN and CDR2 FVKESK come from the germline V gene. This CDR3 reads CASSQENRGTGNSPLHF. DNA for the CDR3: TGTGCCAGCAGCCAAGAGAACAGGGGGACGGGAAATTCACCCCTCCACTTT.

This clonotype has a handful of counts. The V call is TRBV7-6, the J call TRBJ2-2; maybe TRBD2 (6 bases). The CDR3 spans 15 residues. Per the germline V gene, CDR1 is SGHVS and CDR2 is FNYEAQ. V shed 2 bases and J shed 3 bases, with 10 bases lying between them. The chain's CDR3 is CASSLIRGDTGELFF. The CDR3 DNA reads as TGTGCCAGCAGCTTAATCCGCGGGGACACCGGGGAGCTGTTTTTT.

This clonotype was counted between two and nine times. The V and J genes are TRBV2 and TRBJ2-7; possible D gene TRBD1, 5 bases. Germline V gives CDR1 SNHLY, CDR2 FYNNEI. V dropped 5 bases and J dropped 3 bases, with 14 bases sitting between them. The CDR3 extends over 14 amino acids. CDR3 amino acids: CASSPGLSFYEQYF. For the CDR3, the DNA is TGTGCCAGCAGTCCAGGGTTAAGTTTCTACGAGCAGTACTTC.

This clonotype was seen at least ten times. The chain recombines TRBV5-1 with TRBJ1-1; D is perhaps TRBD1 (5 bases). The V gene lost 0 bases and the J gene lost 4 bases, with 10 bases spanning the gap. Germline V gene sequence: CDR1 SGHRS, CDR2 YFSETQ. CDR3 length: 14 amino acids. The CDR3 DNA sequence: TGCGCCAGCAGCTTGGGGGGACCGGGCACTGAAGCTTTCTTT. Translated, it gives CASSLGGPGTEAFF.

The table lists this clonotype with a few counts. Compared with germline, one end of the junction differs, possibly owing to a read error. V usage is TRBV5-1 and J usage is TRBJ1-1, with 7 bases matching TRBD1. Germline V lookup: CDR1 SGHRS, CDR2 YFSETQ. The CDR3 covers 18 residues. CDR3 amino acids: CASRGFVGTGVRNTEASF. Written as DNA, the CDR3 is TGCGCCAGCAGGGGTTTTGTAGGTACAGGGGTGCGGAACACTGAAGCTTCCTTT.

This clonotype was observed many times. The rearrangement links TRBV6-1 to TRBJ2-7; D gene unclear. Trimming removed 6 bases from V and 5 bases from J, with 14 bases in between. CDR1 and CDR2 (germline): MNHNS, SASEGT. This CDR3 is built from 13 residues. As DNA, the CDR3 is TGTGCCAGCAGCTCCCGAATAGCAAACGAGCAGTACTTC. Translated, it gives CASSSRIANEQYF.

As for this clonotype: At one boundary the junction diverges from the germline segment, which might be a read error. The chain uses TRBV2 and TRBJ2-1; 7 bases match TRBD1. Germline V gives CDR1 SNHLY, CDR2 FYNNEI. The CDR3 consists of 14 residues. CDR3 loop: CGSSRDRHYNEQFF. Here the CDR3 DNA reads TGTGGCAGCAGTCGGGACAGACACTACAATGAGCAGTTCTTC.

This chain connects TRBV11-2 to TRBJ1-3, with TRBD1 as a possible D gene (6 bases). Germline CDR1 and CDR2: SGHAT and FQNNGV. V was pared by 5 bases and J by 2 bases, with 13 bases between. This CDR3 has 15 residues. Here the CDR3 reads CASSALQGTGNTIYF. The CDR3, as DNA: TGTGCCAGCAGCGCCCTACAGGGCACTGGAAACACCATATATTTT.

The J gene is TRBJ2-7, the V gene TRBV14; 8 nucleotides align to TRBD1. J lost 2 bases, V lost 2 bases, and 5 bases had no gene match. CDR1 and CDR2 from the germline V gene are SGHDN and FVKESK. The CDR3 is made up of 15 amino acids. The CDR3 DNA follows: TGTGCCAGCAGCCAAAGGACAGGGCGAGCCTACGAGCAGTACTTC. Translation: CASSQRTGRAYEQYF.

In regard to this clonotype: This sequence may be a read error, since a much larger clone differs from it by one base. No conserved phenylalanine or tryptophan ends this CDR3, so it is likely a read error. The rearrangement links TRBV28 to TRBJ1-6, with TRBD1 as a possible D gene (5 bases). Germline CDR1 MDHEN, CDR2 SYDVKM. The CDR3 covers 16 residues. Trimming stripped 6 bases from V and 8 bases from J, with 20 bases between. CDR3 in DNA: TGTGCCAGCAGCCCAGGAGGGGTCGGGTTGGATTCACCCCTCCACCTT. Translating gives CASSPGGVGLDSPLHL.

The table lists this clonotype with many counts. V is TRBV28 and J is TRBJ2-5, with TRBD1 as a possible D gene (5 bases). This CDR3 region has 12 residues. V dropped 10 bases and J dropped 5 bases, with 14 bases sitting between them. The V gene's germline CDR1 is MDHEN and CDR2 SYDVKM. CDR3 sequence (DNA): TGTGCCACGTCAGGGTATCAGGAGACCCAGTACTTC. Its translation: CATSGYQETQYF.